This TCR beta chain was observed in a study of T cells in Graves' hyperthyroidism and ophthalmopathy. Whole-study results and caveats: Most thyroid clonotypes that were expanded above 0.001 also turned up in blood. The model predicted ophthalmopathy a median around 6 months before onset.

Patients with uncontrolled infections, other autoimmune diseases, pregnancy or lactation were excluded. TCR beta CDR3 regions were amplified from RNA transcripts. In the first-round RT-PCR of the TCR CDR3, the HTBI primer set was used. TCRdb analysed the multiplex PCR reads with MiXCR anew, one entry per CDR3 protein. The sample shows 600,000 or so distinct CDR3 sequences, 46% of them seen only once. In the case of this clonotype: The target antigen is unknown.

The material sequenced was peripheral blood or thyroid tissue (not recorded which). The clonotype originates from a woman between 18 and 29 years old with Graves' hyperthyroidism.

The CDR3 DNA sequence: TGTGCCAGCAGTCGGGACAGGAAGAACACTGAAGCTTTCTTT. It encodes CASSRDRKNTEAFF. V is TRBV7-8 and J is TRBJ1-1; 8 positions agree with TRBD1. J lost 1 base, V lost 6 bases, and 4 bases had no gene match. The CDR3 has 14 amino acids. CDR1 is SGHVS and CDR2 is FQNEAQ in the germline V gene.